This T cell receptor beta chain was captured by sequencing in a study of CD8 T cells in ankylosing spondylitis. TCRdb independently ran MiXCR on the 5' RACE reads; one entry per CDR3 protein. The sample contains roughly 140,000 distinct CDR3 sequences, under 55% of which appear only once. The CDR3 sequence is 17 residues long. V was pared by 0 bases and J by 5 bases, with 19 bases between. Germline V gene data show CDR1 as ENHRY and CDR2 as SYGVKD. This clonotype was detected many times. No antigen is known for it. The study, taken as a whole, reports: Reportedly, significant enrichment of disease-linked clones occurred in matched ankylosing spondylitis synovial fluid.

The specimen sequenced was synovial fluid, either unsorted or a sorted T cell fraction (not recorded which). This clonotype originated in a male donor with ankylosing spondylitis. V is TRBV10-3 and J is TRBJ1-2; possibly TRBD1 for D (5 bases). The CDR3 sequence: CAISESILGAASYGYTF. In DNA, the CDR3 is TGTGCCATCAGTGAGTCGATATTAGGGGCCGCTAGTTATGGCTACACCTTC.